These 13 T cell receptor beta chains came from one sample sequenced in a study of CD8 T cells in Susac syndrome. It was with random hexamers that roughly 0.5 to 1 ug RNA was reverse transcribed. TCRdb passed the immunoSEQ multiplex PCR reads through MiXCR, listing each CDR3 protein once. The table lists 250,000 to 300,000 distinct CDR3 sequences, roughly 85% of them singletons. Sequenced input: CD8+ T cells from PBMCs. These receptor sequences come from a human donor with multiple sclerosis.

This clonotype was detected once. CDR3 protein: CASSQMGSSYNEQFF. The CDR3 nucleotides are TGCGCCAGCAGCCAAATGGGGAGCTCCTACAATGAGCAGTTCTTC. The chain has TRBV4-3 and TRBJ2-1; TRBD2 is a possible D gene (5 bases). Per germline, CDR1 LGHNA and CDR2 YSLEER. V was pared by 2 bases and J by 0 bases, with 8 bases between. CDR3 length equals 15 residues.

V gene TRBV5-8 combines with J gene TRBJ2-7, with 7 bases fitting TRBD1. Trimming removed 0 bases from V and 4 bases from J; junction bases left unmatched: 7. The CDR3 contains 15 residues. CDR1 is SGHTS, CDR2 YDEGEE, per germline. The DNA of the CDR3 is TGTGCCAGCAGCTTGGAGACAGGGACCGTTTACGAGCAGTACTTC. This gives the protein CASSLETGTVYEQYF.

This sequence joins TRBV7-9 and TRBJ2-7; a possible D gene is TRBD2 (7 bases). The CDR3 totals 18 residues. V was clipped by 1 base and J by 5 bases, with 24 bases between them. Germline V lookup: CDR1 SEHNR, CDR2 FQNEAQ (reference sequence). The CDR3 reads CASSLVRGAENDGHEQYF. CDR3 nucleotide sequence: TGTGCCAGCAGCTTAGTCCGGGGGGCAGAGAACGATGGCCACGAGCAGTACTTC.

The rearrangement joins TRBV7-8 to TRBJ1-3, with D possibly TRBD1 on 6 matching bases. The CDR3 sequence is 16 residues long. The germline V and J ends were trimmed by 5 bases and 0 bases, with 14 bases remaining between them. The germline CDR1 and CDR2 sequences are SGHVS and FQNEAQ. This CDR3 reads CASSAPDRASGNTIYF. For the CDR3, the DNA is TGTGCCAGCAGCGCCCCGGACAGAGCCTCTGGAAACACCATATATTTT. The full variable domain, completed using reference TRBV7-8 and TRBJ1-3, is GAGVSQSPRYKVAKRGQDVALRCDPISGHVSLFWYQQALGQGPEFLTYFQNEAQLDKSGLPSDRFFAERPEGSVSTLKIQRTQQEDSAVYLCASSAPDRASGNTIYFGEGSWLTVV.

V usage is TRBV24-1 and J usage is TRBJ1-2, with 7 nucleotides matching TRBD1. CDR1 is KGHDR and CDR2 is SFDVKD in the germline V gene. This CDR3 comprises 16 residues. The V and J ends lost 4 bases and 4 bases, in that order; junction bases with no gene match: 11. CDR3: CATSDHDREPFYGYTF. DNA of the CDR3: TGTGCCACCAGTGACCACGACAGGGAGCCTTTCTATGGCTACACCTTC.

The V and J genes are TRBV4-1 and TRBJ2-7; D is undetermined. The CDR3 has 15 amino acids. With 1 base removed from V and 3 bases from J, the gap between germline ends came to 13 bases. In germline, CDR1 is MGHRA, CDR2 YSYEKL. CDR3 nucleotides: TGCGCCAGCAGCCAAGTCGTGGGAAGTCTCTACGAGCAGTACTTC. Translated, it gives CASSQVVGSLYEQYF.

V is TRBV27 and J is TRBJ1-4; tentative D call: TRBD1 (5 bases). This CDR3 has 15 amino acids. V lost 5 bases, J lost 6 bases, and 16 bases lay in between. CDR1 and CDR2 (germline): MNHEY, SMNVEV (reference sequence). CDR3 region: CASSTLGERDEKLFF. In DNA, the CDR3 is TGTGCCAGCAGTACGTTGGGGGAGAGGGATGAAAAACTGTTTTTT.

The V and J genes are TRBV20-1 and TRBJ2-7, with TRBD2 matching 12 bases. CDR1 and CDR2 (germline): DFQATT, SNEGSKA (reference sequence). V dropped 5 bases and J dropped 7; count of bases not matched to a gene: 15. The CDR3 runs to 16 residues. The CDR3 DNA follows: TGCAGTGCTTCCCAATCGACTAGCGGGAGAAGTTGGGAGCAGTACTTC. Its translation is CSASQSTSGRSWEQYF.

The gene calls are TRBV11-2 and TRBJ2-7, with D uncertain. Germline assignment: CDR1 SGHAT and CDR2 FQNNGV. This CDR3 region has 12 residues. Trimming cost V 5 bases and J 2 bases, with 7 bases left between them. The CDR3 here is CASSPRAYEQYF. In DNA form, the CDR3 reads TGTGCCAGCAGCCCCCGGGCCTACGAGCAGTACTTC.

The chain couples TRBV19 to TRBJ2-7; tentative D call: TRBD1 (6 bases). This CDR3 is built from 13 residues. With 4 bases removed from V and 2 bases from J, the gap between germline ends came to 9 bases. CDR1 is LNHDA, CDR2 SQIVND, per germline (reference sequence). As DNA, the CDR3 is TGTGCCAGTAGTAAGGGACACCCCTACGAGCAGTACTTC. This encodes CASSKGHPYEQYF.

V gene TRBV24-1 combines with J gene TRBJ1-1; 7 positions agree with TRBD1. Germline loops: CDR1 KGHDR, CDR2 SFDVKD. There are 13 residues in the CDR3. V lost 7 bases and J lost 4; bases outside the gene matches: 5. This chain's CDR3 is CATSEDRATEAFF. The CDR3, as DNA: TGTGCCACCAGCGAAGACAGGGCCACTGAAGCTTTCTTT.

CDR3 amino acids: CASSLGGGPTLRGYTF. In DNA form, the CDR3 reads TGTGCCAGCAGTTTGGGGGGGGGCCCGACCCTGCGTGGCTACACCTTC. The rearrangement links TRBV27 to TRBJ1-2; a possible D gene is TRBD1 (6 bases). The CDR3 runs to 16 residues. Germline V gene data show CDR1 as MNHEY and CDR2 as SMNVEV (reference sequence). V lost 3 bases and J 7 bases, leaving 21 bases between the germline ends.

The chain joins TRBV19 to TRBJ1-5, with TRBD1 matching over 7 bases. From germline, CDR1 is LNHDA and CDR2 SQIVND (reference sequence). The CDR3 runs to 15 residues. Losses at the gene ends were 5 bases for V and 1 base for J; bases not matched to a gene: 5. The CDR3 DNA follows: TGTGCCAGTAGTTACGACAGGGAGAGCAATCAGCCCCAGCATTTT. It is translated as CASSYDRESNQPQHF.